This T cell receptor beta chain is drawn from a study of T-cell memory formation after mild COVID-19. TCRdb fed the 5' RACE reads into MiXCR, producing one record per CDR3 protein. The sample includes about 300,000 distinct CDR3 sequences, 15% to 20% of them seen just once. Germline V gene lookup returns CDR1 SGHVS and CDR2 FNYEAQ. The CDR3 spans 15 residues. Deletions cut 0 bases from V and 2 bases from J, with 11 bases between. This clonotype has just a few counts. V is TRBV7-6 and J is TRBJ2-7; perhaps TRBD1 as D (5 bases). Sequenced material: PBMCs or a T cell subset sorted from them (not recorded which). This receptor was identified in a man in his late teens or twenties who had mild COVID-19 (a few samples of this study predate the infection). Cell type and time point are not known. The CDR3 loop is CASSLAQGLAYEQYF. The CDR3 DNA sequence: TGTGCCAGCAGCTTAGCCCAGGGTTTGGCCTACGAGCAGTACTTC. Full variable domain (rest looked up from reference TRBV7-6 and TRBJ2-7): GAGVSQSPRYKVTKRGQDVALRCDPISGHVSLYWYRQALGQGPEFLTYFNYEAQQDKSGLPNDRFSAERPEGSISTLTIQRTEQRDSAMYRCASSLAQGLAYEQYFGPGTRLTVT.